The 10 T cell receptor beta chains presented below share a single source sample, sequenced in a study of cytomegalovirus exposure and HLA in healthy donors. Use of 60 Vbeta and 13 Jbeta primers characterized the PCR. Using immunoSEQ multiplex PCR, the repertoire was profiled, and TCRdb retains in-frame clones only, with some absent. This sample has more than 140,000 clones, with around 75% found just once. The specimen sequenced was PBMCs. These receptors all come from a man aged 35-49 years in good health and CMV-seronegative.

V usage is TRBV20-1 and J usage is TRBJ1-5, with D uncertain. V lost 5 bases, J lost 11 bases, and 13 bases lay in between. The length of the CDR3 is 11 residues. Looked up from germline, CDR1 is DFQATT and CDR2 is SNEGSKA (reference sequence). DNA of the CDR3: TGCAGTGCTCACGGAGGGAGGTCCCAGCATTTT. This gives the protein CSAHGGRSQHF.

The V and J genes are TRBV9 and TRBJ2-1; 8 nucleotides line up with TRBD2. Trimming removed 7 bases from V and 0 bases from J; junction bases left unmatched: 6. Germline V gives CDR1 SGDLS, CDR2 YYNGEE. The CDR3 consists of 15 residues. CDR3 coding DNA: TGTGCCAGCGCGGGGGGTCCGAGCTCCTACAATGAGCAGTTCTTC. Translated, it gives CASAGGPSSYNEQFF.

The J gene is TRBJ2-6, the V gene TRBV18, with D perhaps TRBD1 (5 bases). CDR3 length: 17 residues. Germline CDR1 reads KGHSH; CDR2 reads LQKENI. The germline V and J ends were trimmed by 1 base and 0 bases, with 10 bases remaining between them. CDR3 sequence (DNA): TGTGCCAGCTCACCACTTACAGGTGTCTCTGGGGCCAACGTCCTGACTTTC. Its translation is CASSPLTGVSGANVLTF.

This chain uses TRBV28 with TRBJ2-7; 9 positions match TRBD1. From germline, CDR1 is MDHEN and CDR2 SYDVKM. The V and J ends lost 5 bases and 1 base, in that order; junction bases with no gene match: 6. CDR3 length equals 15 residues. The CDR3 region is CASSGPDRGSYEQYF. The DNA for the CDR3 is TGTGCCAGCAGTGGGCCGGACAGGGGATCCTACGAGCAGTACTTC.

This clone was recorded once. This chain links TRBV6-5 with TRBJ2-1; TRBD1 aligns across 8 bases. Germline V gene sequence: CDR1 MNHEY, CDR2 SVGAGI. V was pared by 8 bases and J by 4 bases, with 4 bases of the junction left unmatched. The CDR3 is 13 residues long. The DNA for the CDR3 is TGTGCCAGCGGACAGGGCTCTTACAATGAGCAGTTCTTC. Translation gives CASGQGSYNEQFF.

Here the CDR3 reads CASMKGRGDTEAFF. CDR3 coding DNA: TGTGCCAGCATGAAAGGGAGGGGGGACACTGAAGCTTTCTTT. J is TRBJ1-1 and V is TRBV7-3, with TRBD1 as a possible D gene (6 bases). Trimming shortened V by 7 bases and J by 3 bases, and 15 bases separated the two germline ends. CDR1 is SGHTA and CDR2 is FQGTGA in the germline V gene. This CDR3 has 14 residues.

This chain uses TRBV28 with TRBJ1-6; no reliable D call. The V end lost 3 bases, the J end lost 0 bases, and 9 bases lay between the germline ends. CDR1 MDHEN and CDR2 SYDVKM come from the germline V gene. The CDR3 runs to 16 residues. This chain's CDR3 is CASSFGASSYNSPLHF. Here the CDR3 DNA reads TGTGCCAGCAGTTTTGGAGCCAGCTCCTATAATTCACCCCTCCACTTT.

About this clone itself: Compared with germline, one end of the junction differs, possibly owing to a read error. The same CDR3 also results from other DNA sequences found in this sample. This CDR3 reads CASSGQGGPAEAFF. The CDR3 coding sequence is TGTGCCAGCAGCGGTCAGGGCGGCCCCGCTGAAGCCTTCTTT. The V gene is TRBV11-3, the J gene TRBJ1-1; D perhaps matches TRBD1 (5 bases). This CDR3 comprises 14 residues. Looked up from germline, CDR1 is SGHNT and CDR2 is YENEEA. Using reference TRBV11-3 and TRBJ1-1 for the parts outside the CDR3, the full variable domain is EAGVVQSPRYKIIEKKQPVAFWCNPISGHNTLYWYLQNLGQGPELLIRYENEEAVDDSQLPKDRFSAERLKGVDSTLKIQPAELGDSAVYLCASSGQGGPAEAFFGQGTRLTVV.

This clone occurred once. The chain recombines TRBV7-8 with TRBJ2-5; TRBD1 matches 9 bases. The end of the DNA is better explained by TRBJ2-7, so the J call may be wrong. CDR1 and CDR2 (germline): SGHVS, FQNEAQ. This CDR3 comprises 16 residues. The CDR3 spells CASSLTGGYRSYEQYF. CDR3 nucleotide sequence: TGTGCCAGCAGCCTGACAGGGGGATATAGATCCTACGAGCAGTACTTC.

The rearrangement joins TRBV9 to TRBJ2-3; D might be TRBD2 (6 bases). V shed 0 bases and J shed 6 bases, with 14 bases lying between them. Germline CDR1 is SGDLS and CDR2 is YYNGEE. This CDR3 contains 15 residues. The CDR3 spells CASSVGPARGDTQYF. Written as DNA, the CDR3 is TGTGCCAGCAGCGTAGGTCCCGCCCGGGGGGATACGCAGTATTTT.